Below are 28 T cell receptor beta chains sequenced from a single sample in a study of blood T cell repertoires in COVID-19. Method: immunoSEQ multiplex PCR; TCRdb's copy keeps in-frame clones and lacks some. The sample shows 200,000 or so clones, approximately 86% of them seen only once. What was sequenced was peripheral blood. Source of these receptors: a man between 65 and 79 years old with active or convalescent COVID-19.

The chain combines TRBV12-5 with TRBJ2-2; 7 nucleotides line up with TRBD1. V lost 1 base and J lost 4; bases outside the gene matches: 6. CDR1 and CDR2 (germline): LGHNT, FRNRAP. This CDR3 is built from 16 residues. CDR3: CASGLGGGASTGELFF. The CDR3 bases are TGTGCTAGTGGTTTGGGAGGGGGCGCAAGCACCGGGGAGCTGTTTTTT.

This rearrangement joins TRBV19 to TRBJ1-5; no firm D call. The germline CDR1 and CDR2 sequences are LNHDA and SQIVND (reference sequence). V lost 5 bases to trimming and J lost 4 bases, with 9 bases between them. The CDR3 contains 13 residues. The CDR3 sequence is CASSVSTNQPQHF. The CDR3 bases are TGTGCCAGTAGTGTCTCCACTAATCAGCCCCAGCATTTT.

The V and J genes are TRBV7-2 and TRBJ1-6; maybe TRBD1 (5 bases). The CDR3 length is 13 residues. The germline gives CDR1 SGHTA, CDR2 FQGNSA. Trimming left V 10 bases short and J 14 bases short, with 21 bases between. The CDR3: CATGRDWSGALHF. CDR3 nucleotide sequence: TGTGCCACGGGACGGGACTGGTCGGGAGCCCTCCACTTT.

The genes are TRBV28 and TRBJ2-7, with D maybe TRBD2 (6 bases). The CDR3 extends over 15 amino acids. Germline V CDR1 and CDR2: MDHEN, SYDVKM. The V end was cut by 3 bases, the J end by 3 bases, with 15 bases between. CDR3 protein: CASSLGGDGYYEQYF. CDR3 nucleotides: TGTGCCAGCAGTTTGGGGGGAGACGGCTACTACGAGCAGTACTTC.

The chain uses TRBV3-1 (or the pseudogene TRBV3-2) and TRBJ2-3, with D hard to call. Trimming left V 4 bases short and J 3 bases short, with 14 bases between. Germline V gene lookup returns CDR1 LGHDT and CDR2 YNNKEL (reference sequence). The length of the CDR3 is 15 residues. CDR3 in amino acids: CASSPGRPSTDTQYF. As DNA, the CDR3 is TGTGCCAGCAGCCCGGGTAGACCAAGTACAGATACGCAGTATTTT.

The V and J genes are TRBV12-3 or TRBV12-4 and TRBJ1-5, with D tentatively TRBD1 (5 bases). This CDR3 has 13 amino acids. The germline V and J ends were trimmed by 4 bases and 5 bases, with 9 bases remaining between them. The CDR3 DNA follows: TGTGCCAGCAGTTGGCAGGGCCATCAGCCCCAGCATTTT. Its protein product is CASSWQGHQPQHF.

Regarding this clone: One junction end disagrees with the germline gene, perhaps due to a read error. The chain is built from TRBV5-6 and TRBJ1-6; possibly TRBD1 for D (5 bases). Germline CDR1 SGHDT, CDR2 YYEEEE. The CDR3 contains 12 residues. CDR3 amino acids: CASSLGQGREYF. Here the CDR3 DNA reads TGTGCCAGCAGCTTGGGGCAGGGCCGCGAATACTTT.

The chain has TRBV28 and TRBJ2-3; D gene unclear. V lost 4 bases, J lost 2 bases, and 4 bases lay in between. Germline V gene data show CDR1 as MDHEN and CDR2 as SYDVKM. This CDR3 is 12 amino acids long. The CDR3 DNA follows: TGTGCCAGCAGTTCCCTCACAGATACGCAGTATTTT. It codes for CASSSLTDTQYF.

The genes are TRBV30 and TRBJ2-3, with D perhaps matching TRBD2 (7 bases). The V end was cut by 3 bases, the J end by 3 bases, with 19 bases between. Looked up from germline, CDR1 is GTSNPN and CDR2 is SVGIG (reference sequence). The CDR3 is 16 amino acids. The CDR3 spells CAWSRSKGGLTDTQYF. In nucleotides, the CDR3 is TGTGCCTGGAGCAGGTCCAAGGGGGGGCTAACAGATACGCAGTATTTT.

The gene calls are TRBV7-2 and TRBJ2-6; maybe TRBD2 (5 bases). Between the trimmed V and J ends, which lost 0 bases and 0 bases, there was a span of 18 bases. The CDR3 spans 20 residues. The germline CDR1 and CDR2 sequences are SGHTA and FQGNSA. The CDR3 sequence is CASSLAGGRNHLSGANVLTF. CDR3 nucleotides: TGTGCCAGCAGCTTAGCAGGAGGCCGCAACCACCTCTCTGGGGCCAACGTCCTGACTTTC.

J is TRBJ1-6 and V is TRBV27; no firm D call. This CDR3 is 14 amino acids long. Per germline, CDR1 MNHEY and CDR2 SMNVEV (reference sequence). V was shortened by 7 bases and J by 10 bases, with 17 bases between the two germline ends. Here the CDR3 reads CASKFRSPGSPLHF. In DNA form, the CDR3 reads TGTGCCAGCAAATTCCGGTCTCCCGGGTCACCCCTCCACTTT.

The CDR3 is CASSVQSISYNEQFF. CDR3 in DNA: TGTGCCAGCAGCGTACAGTCCATATCCTACAATGAGCAGTTCTTC. The V gene is TRBV9, the J gene TRBJ2-1, with no clear D. Trimming stripped 1 base from V and 1 base from J, with 9 bases between. CDR3 length: 15 amino acids. Germline-derived CDR1 and CDR2 are SGDLS and YYNGEE.

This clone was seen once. CDR3 in DNA: TGTGCCAGCAAACCTCCCGACAGGCTAGCCTGGTATTTT. It specifies CASKPPDRLAWYF. The chain joins TRBV5-4 to TRBJ2-3, with D perhaps matching TRBD1 (6 bases). The CDR3 sequence is 13 residues long. V lost 6 bases and J lost 14, with 22 bases in between. Per the germline V gene, CDR1 is SGHNT and CDR2 is YYREEE (reference sequence).

The CDR3 nucleotides are TGTGCCAGCAGCCAGGATATTAGCACAGATACGCAGTATTTT. Translating gives CASSQDISTDTQYF. The rearrangement links TRBV7-7 to TRBJ2-3; D unclear. This CDR3 contains 14 residues. Trimming removed 5 bases at V and 0 bases at J, with 9 bases between. In germline, CDR1 is SSHAT, CDR2 FNYEAQ (reference sequence).

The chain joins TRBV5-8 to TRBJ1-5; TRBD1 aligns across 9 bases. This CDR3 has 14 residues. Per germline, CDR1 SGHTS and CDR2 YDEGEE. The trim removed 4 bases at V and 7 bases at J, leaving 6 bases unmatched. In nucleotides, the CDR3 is TGTGCCAGCAGCGTGGGACAGGGCACGCAGCCCCAGCATTTT. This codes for CASSVGQGTQPQHF.

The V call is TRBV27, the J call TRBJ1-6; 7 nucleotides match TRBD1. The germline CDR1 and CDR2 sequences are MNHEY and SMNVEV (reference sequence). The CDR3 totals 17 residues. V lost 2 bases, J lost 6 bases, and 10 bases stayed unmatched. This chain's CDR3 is CASSLITGDWGNSPLHF. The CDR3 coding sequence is TGTGCCAGCAGTTTAATTACAGGGGACTGGGGTAATTCACCCCTCCACTTT.

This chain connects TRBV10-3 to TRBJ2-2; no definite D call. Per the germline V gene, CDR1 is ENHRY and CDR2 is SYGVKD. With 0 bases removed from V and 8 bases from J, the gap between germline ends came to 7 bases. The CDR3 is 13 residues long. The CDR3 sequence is CAISESSEGELFF. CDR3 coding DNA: TGTGCCATCAGTGAGTCTTCTGAGGGGGAGCTGTTTTTT.

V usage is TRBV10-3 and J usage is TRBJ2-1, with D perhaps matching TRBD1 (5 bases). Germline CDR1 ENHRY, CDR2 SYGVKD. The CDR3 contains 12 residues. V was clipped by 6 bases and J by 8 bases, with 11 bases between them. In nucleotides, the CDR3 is TGTGCCATCAGGGACACTGTTGATGAGCAGTTCTTC. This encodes CAIRDTVDEQFF.

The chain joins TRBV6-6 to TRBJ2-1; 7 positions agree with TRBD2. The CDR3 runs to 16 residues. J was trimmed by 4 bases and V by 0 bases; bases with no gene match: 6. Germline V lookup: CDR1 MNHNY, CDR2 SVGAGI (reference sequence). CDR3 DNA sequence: TGTGCCAGCAGTTACTCCCCGGCTAGCGGATACAATGAGCAGTTCTTC. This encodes CASSYSPASGYNEQFF.

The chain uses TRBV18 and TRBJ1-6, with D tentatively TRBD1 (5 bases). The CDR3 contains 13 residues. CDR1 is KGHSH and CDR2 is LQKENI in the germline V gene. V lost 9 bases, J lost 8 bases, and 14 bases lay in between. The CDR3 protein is CASSGLSDSPLHF. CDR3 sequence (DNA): TGTGCCAGTTCGGGACTCTCGGATTCACCCCTCCACTTT.

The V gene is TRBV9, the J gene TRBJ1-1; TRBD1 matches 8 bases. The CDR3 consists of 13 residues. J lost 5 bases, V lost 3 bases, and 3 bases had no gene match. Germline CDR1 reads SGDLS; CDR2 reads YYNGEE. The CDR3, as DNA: TGTGCCAGCAGCGCAGGGGGCGGGACTGAAGCTTTCTTT. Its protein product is CASSAGGGTEAFF.

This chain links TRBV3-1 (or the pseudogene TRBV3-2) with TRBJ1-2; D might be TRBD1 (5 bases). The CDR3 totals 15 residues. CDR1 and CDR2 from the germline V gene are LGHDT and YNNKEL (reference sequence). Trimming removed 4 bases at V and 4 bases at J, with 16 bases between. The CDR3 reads CASSRMSQGSYGYTF. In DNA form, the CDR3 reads TGTGCCAGCAGCCGGATGAGCCAGGGTTCCTATGGCTACACCTTC.

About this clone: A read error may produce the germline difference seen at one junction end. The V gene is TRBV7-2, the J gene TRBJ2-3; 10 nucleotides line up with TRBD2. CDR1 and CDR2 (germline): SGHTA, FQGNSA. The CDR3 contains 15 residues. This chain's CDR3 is CASSLAGALLDTQYF. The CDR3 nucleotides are TGTGCCAGCAGCCTAGCGGGGGCCCTTTTGGATACGCAGTATTTT.

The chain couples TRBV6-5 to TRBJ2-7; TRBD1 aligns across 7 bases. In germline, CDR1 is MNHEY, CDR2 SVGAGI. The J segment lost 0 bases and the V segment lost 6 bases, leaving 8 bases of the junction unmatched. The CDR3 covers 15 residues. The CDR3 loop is CASSPGQRISYEQYF. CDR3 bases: TGTGCCAGCAGCCCGGGACAGCGAATCTCCTACGAGCAGTACTTC.

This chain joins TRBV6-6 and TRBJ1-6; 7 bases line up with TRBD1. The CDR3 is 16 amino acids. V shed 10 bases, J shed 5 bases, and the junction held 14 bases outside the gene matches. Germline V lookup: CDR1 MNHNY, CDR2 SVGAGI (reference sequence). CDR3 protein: CATTLPSRGDNSPLHF. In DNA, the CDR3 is TGTGCCACTACCCTACCCTCCAGGGGGGATAATTCACCCCTCCACTTT.

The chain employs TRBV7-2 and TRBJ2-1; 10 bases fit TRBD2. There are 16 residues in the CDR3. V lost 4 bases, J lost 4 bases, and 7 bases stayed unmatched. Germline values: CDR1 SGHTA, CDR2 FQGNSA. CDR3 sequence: CASSSGASGGYNEQFF. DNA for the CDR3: TGTGCCAGCAGCTCCGGGGCTAGCGGGGGTTACAATGAGCAGTTCTTC.

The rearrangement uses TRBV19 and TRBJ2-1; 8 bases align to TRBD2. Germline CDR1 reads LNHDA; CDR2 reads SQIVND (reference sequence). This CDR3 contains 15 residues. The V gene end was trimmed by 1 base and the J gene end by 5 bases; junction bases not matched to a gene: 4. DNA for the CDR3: TGTGCCAGTAGTATAGCGGGAGGGAACCACAATGAGCAGTTCTTC. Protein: CASSIAGGNHNEQFF.

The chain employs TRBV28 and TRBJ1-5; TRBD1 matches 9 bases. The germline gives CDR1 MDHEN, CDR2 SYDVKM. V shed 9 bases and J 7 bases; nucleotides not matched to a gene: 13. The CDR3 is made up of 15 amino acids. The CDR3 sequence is CASHTSGQGGQPQHF. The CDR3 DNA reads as TGTGCCAGTCATACTTCGGGACAGGGCGGCCAGCCCCAGCATTTT.